The 30 T cell receptor beta chains presented below share a single source sample, sequenced in a study of graft-versus-host responses after intestinal transplantation. Some clones are missing from TCRdb's copy, which holds only in-frame ones; the method was immunoSEQ multiplex PCR. The data hold just under 65,000 clones, with roughly 90% observed a single time. Antigens of these TCRs are unknown. The sample in question was unstimulated CD8+ T cells sorted from spleen or lymph node cells, obtained before transplant. These receptor sequences come from a human donor who was the organ donor for an intestinal transplant.

In nucleotides, the CDR3 is TGTGCCAGCAGCTTAGCGTATGGACAGGGTGGCACTGAAGCTTTCTTT. This codes for CASSLAYGQGGTEAFF. This chain links TRBV7-8 with TRBJ1-1; 8 bases are shared with TRBD1. The CDR3 spans 16 residues. With 0 bases clipped from V and 4 bases from J, the junction kept 7 bases outside the gene matches. Germline CDR1 is SGHVS and CDR2 is FQNEAQ.

Remarks on this clone: Germline and junction disagree at one end, which may indicate a read error. As DNA, the CDR3 is TGTGCCAGCAGTTTATCCGCCTTAGCGGGACCATACCGGTTCTGGAACAATGAGCAGCTCTTC. Translating gives CASSLSALAGPYRFWNNEQLF. This rearrangement joins TRBV27 to TRBJ2-1, with 8 nucleotides matching TRBD2. CDR3 size: 21 residues. CDR1 and CDR2 from the germline V gene are MNHEY and SMNVEV (reference sequence).

V usage is TRBV27 and J usage is TRBJ1-1; no reliable D call. Germline V gene lookup returns CDR1 MNHEY and CDR2 SMNVEV (reference sequence). Trimming removed 5 bases at V and 8 bases at J, with 15 bases between. The CDR3 consists of 13 residues. This CDR3 reads CASSPSGFGEAFF. CDR3 nucleotides: TGTGCCAGCAGTCCCTCAGGATTCGGCGAAGCTTTCTTT.

This chain links TRBV6-5 with TRBJ2-7; TRBD2 aligns across 11 bases. Germline V gives CDR1 MNHEY, CDR2 SVGAGI. CDR3 length equals 16 residues. Germline trimming cut 0 bases from V and 4 bases from J; bases unmatched to any gene: 5. For the CDR3, the DNA is TGTGCCAGCAGTTACTCGATAGGACTAGCGGGTTACGAGCAGTACTTC. Its protein product is CASSYSIGLAGYEQYF.

CDR3 in amino acids: CASSLGTGPYEQYF. The CDR3, as DNA: TGTGCCAGCAGCTTGGGGACAGGACCCTACGAGCAGTACTTC. The V and J genes are TRBV5-6 and TRBJ2-5, with 7 bases aligning to TRBD1. The J call is doubtful: the DNA matches TRBJ2-7 better. Looked up from germline, CDR1 is SGHDT and CDR2 is YYEEEE. The CDR3 is 14 residues long.

This rearrangement joins TRBV19 to TRBJ2-3; 7 bases align to TRBD2. The CDR3 runs to 15 residues. V trimming: 4 bases; J trimming: 5 bases; junction bases outside the gene matches: 9. CDR1 is LNHDA, CDR2 SQIVND, per germline (reference sequence). CDR3 nucleotide sequence: TGTGCCAGTAGTACTAGCGGAGATAGTAGAGATACGCAGTATTTT. It is translated as CASSTSGDSRDTQYF. The whole variable domain, filled in from reference TRBV19 and TRBJ2-3, reads DGGITQSPKYLFRKEGQNVTLSCEQNLNHDAMYWYRQDPGQGLRLIYYSQIVNDFQKGDIAEGYSVSREKKESFPLTVTSAQKNPTAFYLCASSTSGDSRDTQYFGPGTRLTVL.

The chain employs TRBV5-1 and TRBJ2-2; no clear D gene. This CDR3 spans 16 amino acids. V was shortened by 0 bases and J by 3 bases, with 12 bases between the two germline ends. Germline V CDR1 and CDR2: SGHRS, YFSETQ. This CDR3 is CASSLEATSDTGELFF. The CDR3 DNA follows: TGCGCCAGCAGCTTGGAGGCGACTTCTGACACCGGGGAGCTGTTTTTT.

The rearrangement links TRBV9 to TRBJ2-5; 8 nucleotides match TRBD2. The V and J ends lost 0 bases and 3 bases, in that order; junction bases with no gene match: 4. Germline V lookup: CDR1 SGDLS, CDR2 YYNGEE. The CDR3 is made up of 15 amino acids. The CDR3 DNA is TGTGCCAGCAGCGTAGAAGGACTAGCAAAAGAGACCCAGTACTTC. Its protein product is CASSVEGLAKETQYF. The whole variable domain, remainder taken from reference TRBV9 and TRBJ2-5, is DSGVTQTPKHLITATGQRVTLRCSPRSGDLSVYWYQQSLDQGLQFLIQYYNGEERAKGNILERFSAQQFPDLHSELNLSSLELGDSALYFCASSVEGLAKETQYFGPGTRLLVL.

V and J are TRBV4-2 and TRBJ2-3, with 9 bases aligning to TRBD1. CDR1 is LGHNA and CDR2 is YNFKEQ in the germline V gene. With 2 bases clipped from V and 1 base from J, the junction kept 13 bases outside the gene matches. The CDR3 spans 19 residues. In DNA, the CDR3 is TGTGCCAGCAGCCAAACCGGGACAGGGACCTCTCAAGGCACAGATACGCAGTATTTT. Amino acids: CASSQTGTGTSQGTDTQYF.

The V call is TRBV11-2, the J call TRBJ2-7, with D unresolved. CDR1 is SGHAT and CDR2 is FQNNGV in the germline V gene. The germline V and J ends were trimmed by 3 bases and 0 bases, with 12 bases remaining between them. The CDR3 runs to 15 residues. The CDR3 nucleotides are TGTGCCAGCAGCTTCCCGGCGGCTGGCTCCTACGAGCAGTACTTC. This translates into CASSFPAAGSYEQYF.

DNA of the CDR3: TGTGCCAGTAGTATTTCGAGCGGGGGCTACAATGAGCAGTTCTTC. It is translated as CASSISSGGYNEQFF. The chain links TRBV19 to TRBJ2-1; 8 bases match TRBD2. Germline CDR1 LNHDA, CDR2 SQIVND (reference sequence). CDR3 length: 15 amino acids. V was pared by 3 bases and J by 3 bases, with 4 bases of the junction left unmatched. The whole variable domain, remainder taken from reference TRBV19 and TRBJ2-1, is DGGITQSPKYLFRKEGQNVTLSCEQNLNHDAMYWYRQDPGQGLRLIYYSQIVNDFQKGDIAEGYSVSREKKESFPLTVTSAQKNPTAFYLCASSISSGGYNEQFFGPGTRLTVL.

The CDR3, as DNA: TGTGCCCAGGGGCCAAGTGGGGCCAACGTCCTGACTTTC. Translation: CAQGPSGANVLTF. The gene calls are TRBV4-2 and TRBJ2-6, with a tentative D call TRBD1 (6 bases). V was pared by 11 bases and J by 3 bases, with 11 bases between. This CDR3 is built from 13 residues. CDR1 is LGHNA, CDR2 YNFKEQ, per germline.

CDR3 nucleotide sequence: TGTGCCAGCAGCTTAGGATCCCTGACTAGCGGGAGGCCCACAGATACGCAGTATTTT. This gives the protein CASSLGSLTSGRPTDTQYF. V is TRBV7-3 and J is TRBJ2-3, with TRBD2 matching over 13 bases. Trimming removed 2 bases from V and 2 bases from J; junction bases left unmatched: 10. CDR1 and CDR2 (germline): SGHTA, FQGTGA. This CDR3 region has 19 residues.

V is TRBV27 and J is TRBJ1-5; D perhaps matches TRBD1 (5 bases). V was clipped by 3 bases and J by 5 bases, with 11 bases between them. CDR1 is MNHEY, CDR2 SMNVEV, per germline (reference sequence). The CDR3 contains 14 residues. CDR3 in DNA: TGTGCCAGCAGTTTTAACAGGAACGATCAGCCCCAGCATTTT. It translates to CASSFNRNDQPQHF.

The gene calls are TRBV19 and TRBJ1-2; D remains unclear. The CDR3 extends over 15 amino acids. Trimming pared 3 bases from V and 4 bases from J, leaving 15 bases between. The V gene's germline CDR1 is LNHDA and CDR2 SQIVND (reference sequence). The CDR3 nucleotides read TGTGCCAGTAGTATGTCAGCCGGGGAGGGCTATGGCTACACCTTC. This translates into CASSMSAGEGYGYTF.

The V and J genes are TRBV28 and TRBJ2-1, with D unclear. The CDR3 is 13 residues long. The germline V and J ends were trimmed by 3 bases and 8 bases, with 11 bases remaining between them. CDR1 MDHEN and CDR2 SYDVKM come from the germline V gene. The CDR3 nucleotides are TGTGCCAGCAGTTTTGCTATCCCCCATGAGCAGTTCTTC. Its translation: CASSFAIPHEQFF.

The genes are TRBV5-5 and TRBJ2-7; weak D call: TRBD2 (6 bases). Trimming removed 4 bases at V and 0 bases at J, with 17 bases between. CDR1 and CDR2 from the germline V gene are SGHKS and YYEKEE (reference sequence). The CDR3 loop spans 16 amino acids. The DNA of the CDR3 is TGTGCCAGCAGCCATGTGGGAGGTCCCTCCTCCTACGAGCAGTACTTC. Protein product: CASSHVGGPSSYEQYF.

The table lists this clone with a count of one. This chain connects TRBV29-1 to TRBJ2-7, with a weak D call TRBD2 (5 bases). CDR3 size: 15 residues. Per the germline V gene, CDR1 is SQVTM and CDR2 is ANQGSEA. V was cut by 6 bases and J by 0 bases, with 18 bases left in between. In nucleotides, the CDR3 is TGCAGCGTCAAAACGAGAGGGATCAGCTCCTACGAGCAGTACTTC. Translation gives CSVKTRGISSYEQYF.

The chain has TRBV19 and TRBJ1-1, with D possibly TRBD1 on 5 matching bases. Germline V gene data show CDR1 as LNHDA and CDR2 as SQIVND (reference sequence). V lost 3 bases and J lost 8, with 10 bases in between. This CDR3 has 12 residues. The chain's CDR3 is CASSMGTREAFF. CDR3 DNA: TGTGCCAGTAGTATGGGGACTCGGGAAGCTTTCTTT.

The chain carries TRBV5-8 and TRBJ2-5, with D uncertain. The CDR3 is made up of 11 amino acids. V was shortened by 2 bases and J by 7 bases, with 6 bases between the two germline ends. Per the germline V gene, CDR1 is SGHTS and CDR2 is YDEGEE. CDR3 loop: CASSFRWTQYF. The CDR3 DNA sequence: TGTGCCAGCAGCTTCCGGTGGACCCAGTACTTC.

The V and J genes are TRBV29-1 and TRBJ2-3; 8 bases align to TRBD2. Trimming removed 4 bases from V and 4 bases from J; junction bases left unmatched: 7. Germline V gene data show CDR1 as SQVTM and CDR2 as ANQGSEA. This CDR3 has 14 amino acids. The CDR3 sequence: CSVVGGLVPDTQYF. CDR3 coding DNA: TGCAGCGTTGTGGGGGGACTAGTCCCAGATACGCAGTATTTT.

The genes are TRBV28 and TRBJ2-7, with D perhaps matching TRBD1 (5 bases). The V end lost 3 bases, the J end lost 4 bases, and 16 bases lay between the germline ends. Germline values: CDR1 MDHEN, CDR2 SYDVKM. The CDR3 is 15 residues long. CDR3 sequence reads: CASSLLAAGAYEQYF. The CDR3 region has the DNA TGTGCCAGCAGTTTGCTGGCGGCTGGGGCATACGAGCAGTACTTC.

This clone was recorded a few times. CDR3 sequence (DNA): TGTGCCAGCAGCTTAGAGGTGCACTACCTGAGCTCCTACAATGAGCAGTTCTTC. Its protein product is CASSLEVHYLSSYNEQFF. This rearrangement joins TRBV7-2 to TRBJ2-1; D not resolved. V was trimmed by 1 base and J by 0 bases, leaving 16 bases between them. Per germline, CDR1 SGHTA and CDR2 FQGNSA. The CDR3 is 18 amino acids.

The rearrangement joins TRBV6-5 to TRBJ2-7; 9 bases agree with TRBD2. This CDR3 has 14 amino acids. V shed 4 bases and J 1 base; nucleotides not matched to a gene: 2. CDR1 MNHEY and CDR2 SVGAGI come from the germline V gene. The CDR3 here is CASSSGLASYEQYF. In DNA form, the CDR3 reads TGTGCCAGCAGTTCGGGACTAGCTTCCTACGAGCAGTACTTC.

The chain couples TRBV28 to TRBJ2-7, with 7 positions matching TRBD2. Germline lookup yields CDR1 MDHEN and CDR2 SYDVKM. The CDR3 totals 15 residues. Trimming at V came to 1 base and at J to 2 bases, leaving 5 bases not matched to a gene. CDR3 DNA: TGTGCCAGCAGTTTATTTGCGGGAGTACCCTACGAGCAGTACTTC. This translates into CASSLFAGVPYEQYF. The whole variable domain, remainder taken from reference TRBV28 and TRBJ2-7, is DVKVTQSSRYLVKRTGEKVFLECVQDMDHENMFWYRQDPGLGLRLIYFSYDVKMKEKGDIPEGYSVSREKKERFSLILESASTNQTSMYLCASSLFAGVPYEQYFGPGTRLTVT.

This chain uses TRBV6-5 with TRBJ2-5; TRBD1 matches 7 bases. Germline V gives CDR1 MNHEY, CDR2 SVGAGI. Trimming took 0 bases from V and 5 from J; bases not matched to a gene: 3. The CDR3 is made up of 14 amino acids. The CDR3 loop reads CASSYSTGQETQYF. For the CDR3, the DNA is TGTGCCAGCAGTTACTCGACAGGGCAGGAGACCCAGTACTTC.

The chain carries TRBV4-1 and TRBJ2-7; maybe TRBD2 (6 bases). The CDR3 consists of 16 residues. V lost 0 bases, J lost 4 bases, and 16 bases lay in between. CDR1 is MGHRA, CDR2 YSYEKL, per germline. In nucleotides, the CDR3 is TGCGCCAGCAGCCAAGATGAGGCGGGGTCACTGTACGAGCAGTACTTC. Translating gives CASSQDEAGSLYEQYF.

The rearrangement uses TRBV7-3 and TRBJ1-1, with D perhaps TRBD1 (5 bases). Germline V lookup: CDR1 SGHTA, CDR2 FQGTGA. The germline V and J ends were trimmed by 6 bases and 1 base, with 12 bases remaining between them. The CDR3 has 14 residues. The CDR3 coding sequence is TGTGCCAGCAGGGCGCGGGGGGGGAACACTGAAGCTTTCTTT. This sequence encodes CASRARGGNTEAFF.

This clone appeared once. J is TRBJ2-3 and V is TRBV10-3; 7 nucleotides align to TRBD2. J lost 3 bases, V lost 4 bases, and 10 bases had no gene match. From germline, CDR1 is ENHRY and CDR2 SYGVKD. The CDR3 spans 16 residues. For the CDR3, the DNA is TGTGCCATCAGTGTGATACGGGAGGTTGATACAGATACGCAGTATTTT. Its translation: CAISVIREVDTDTQYF.

The gene calls are TRBV13 and TRBJ1-3; D is ambiguous. The CDR3 loop spans 12 amino acids. CDR1 and CDR2 from the germline V gene are PRHDT and FYEKMQ (reference sequence). Between the trimmed V and J ends, which lost 0 bases and 7 bases, there was a span of 4 bases. The CDR3 region has the DNA TGTGCCAGCAGCTTAGGTCAGAACACCATATATTTT. Translated: CASSLGQNTIYF.